A selection of T cell receptor beta chains follows, all from one sample in a study of Graves' ophthalmopathy and Graves' hyperthyroidism. TCRdb re-analysed the multiplex PCR reads in MiXCR, keeping a single row per CDR3 protein. Of approximately 700,000 distinct CDR3 sequences listed, around 40% are singletons. Material: peripheral blood. The origin of the receptors is an adult man with Graves' ophthalmopathy. Both conserved end residues are trimmed from each CDR3.

j_call,v_call,cdr3_aa
TRBJ2-7,TRBV7-8,ASSLKDRGREQY
TRBJ1-4,TRBV7-6,ASSLTTGFREKLF
TRBJ1-3,TRBV7-9,ASSGPTGGIKKNTIY
TRBJ2-3,TRBV12-3/TRBV12-4,ASGRDSHQQY
TRBJ2-3,TRBV7-9,ASSLDPSTDTQY
TRBJ2-7,TRBV5-1,ASSLGATGKQREQY
TRBJ2-7,TRBV6-1,ASSGVLSAEQY
TRBJ1-1,TRBV20-1,SAGQVEAF
TRBJ2-7,TRBV20-1,SASLDYEQY
TRBJ2-5,TRBV2,ASRIGQETQY
TRBJ1-5,TRBV20-1,SAWDSGQPQH
TRBJ2-2,TRBV25-1,ASLGLAPGELF
TRBJ1-1,TRBV4-3,ASSHGTENTEAF
TRBJ1-2,TRBV29-1,SVKGQGHGYT
TRBJ2-5,TRBV7-9,ASSLGKGFQETQY
TRBJ1-1,TRBV7-9,ASSLIPHTEAF
TRBJ1-4,TRBV11-3,ASSGDIPTNEKLF
TRBJ1-3,TRBV7-9,ASSLAGGRGNTIY
TRBJ1-2,TRBV19,ASSIDGGLDYGYT
TRBJ2-7,TRBV7-9,ASSLVGQGASYEQY
TRBJ1-2,TRBV28,VSGVSGSPDGYT
TRBJ1-2,TRBV7-8,ASSQGEARDYGYT
TRBJ2-5,TRBV7-9,ASSLVNGETQY
TRBJ1-5,TRBV10-2,ASSPDGEASNQPQH
TRBJ1-1,TRBV28,ASSHAGQGSAEAF
TRBJ1-1,TRBV7-8,ASSSRVRGVNTEAF
TRBJ2-7,TRBV20-1,SARIRSGPSYEQY
TRBJ1-1,TRBV10-3,ASSQDWGPTEAF
TRBJ1-1,TRBV7-3,ASSLRVGQRNTEAF
TRBJ2-7,TRBV19,ASSVLHRVDFYEQY
TRBJ1-1,TRBV2,ASSTTGFTEAF
TRBJ1-5,TRBV5-8,ASSSNAGNQPQH
TRBJ1-6,TRBV15,ATSRVAAPNSPLH
TRBJ1-1,TRBV7-2,ASSPDGWGKAF
TRBJ2-6,TRBV10-3,ASREYRGDQFSGANVLT
TRBJ1-2,TRBV4-3,ASSRLPRVFANGYT
TRBJ1-2,TRBV7-8,ASSLVVALYGYT
TRBJ1-2,TRBV7-9,ASSIANYGYT
TRBJ1-5,TRBV25-1,ASGTGQPQH
TRBJ1-4,TRBV2,ASSEWDYEQSGRQET
TRBJ1-6,TRBV12-3/TRBV12-4,ASRLHVRNSPLH
TRBJ1-6,TRBV25-1,ASSATQGSYNSPLH
TRBJ2-5,TRBV7-9,ASSWGGQPQY
TRBJ2-7,TRBV14,ASSQVVYEQY
TRBJ2-3,TRBV15,ATSTTLTGASTDTQY
TRBJ2-5,TRBV7-8,ASSLWTGVETQY
TRBJ1-1,TRBV25-1,ASSGSLNTEAF
TRBJ2-5,TRBV11-2,ASSLRPPSEVIETQY
TRBJ1-1,TRBV2,ASSEANMNTEAF
TRBJ2-1,TRBV15,ATSRRTVGVNGQF
TRBJ1-4,TRBV2,ASSPGQPGHEKLF
TRBJ1-4,TRBV25-1,ASSISVTTNEKLF